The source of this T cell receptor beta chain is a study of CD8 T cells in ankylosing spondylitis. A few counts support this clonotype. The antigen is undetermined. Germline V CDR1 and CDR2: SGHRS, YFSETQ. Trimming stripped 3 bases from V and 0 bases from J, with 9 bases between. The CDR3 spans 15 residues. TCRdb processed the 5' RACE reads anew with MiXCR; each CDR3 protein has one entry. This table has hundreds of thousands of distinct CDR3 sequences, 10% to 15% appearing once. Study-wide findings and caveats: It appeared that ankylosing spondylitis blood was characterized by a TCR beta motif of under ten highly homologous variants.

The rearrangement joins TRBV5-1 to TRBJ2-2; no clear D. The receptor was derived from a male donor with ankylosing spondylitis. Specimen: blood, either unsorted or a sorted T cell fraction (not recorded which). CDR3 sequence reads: CASSSTYTNTGELFF. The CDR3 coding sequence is TGCGCCAGCAGCTCAACATATACGAACACCGGGGAGCTGTTTTTT.